This record concerns one TCR beta chain sequence. Its matching antigen is unknown. The CDR3 has 15 residues. Losses at the gene ends were 5 bases for V and 4 bases for J; bases not matched to a gene: 7. From germline, CDR1 is LNHDA and CDR2 SQIVND (reference sequence). Sequencing used immunoSEQ multiplex PCR; TCRdb keeps in-frame clones, though not all of them. The sample has 120,000 to 150,000 clones, more than 80% seen once. This specimen belongs to a study of T cell responses to AZD1222 COVID-19 vaccine. Study-wide points: The sample set comprised mostly white British donors with more females, and clonal diversity was possibly underestimated. Regions 160-218 and 743-854 held dominance among vaccine-associated CD4 TCRs, which spanned spike.

The receptor was derived from an adult who received the MenACWY meningococcal vaccine as a control. The genes are TRBV19 and TRBJ1-2; 10 positions match TRBD1. Sample: peripheral blood, taken 28 days after the second dose of the MenACWY control vaccine. The CDR3 is CASSPWTGGSYGYTF. CDR3 DNA sequence: TGTGCCAGTAGTCCTTGGACAGGGGGGAGCTATGGCTACACCTTC. The full variable domain, in which reference TRBV19 and TRBJ1-2 provide the parts outside the CDR3, is DGGITQSPKYLFRKEGQNVTLSCEQNLNHDAMYWYRQDPGQGLRLIYYSQIVNDFQKGDIAEGYSVSREKKESFPLTVTSAQKNPTAFYLCASSPWTGGSYGYTFGSGTRLTVV.